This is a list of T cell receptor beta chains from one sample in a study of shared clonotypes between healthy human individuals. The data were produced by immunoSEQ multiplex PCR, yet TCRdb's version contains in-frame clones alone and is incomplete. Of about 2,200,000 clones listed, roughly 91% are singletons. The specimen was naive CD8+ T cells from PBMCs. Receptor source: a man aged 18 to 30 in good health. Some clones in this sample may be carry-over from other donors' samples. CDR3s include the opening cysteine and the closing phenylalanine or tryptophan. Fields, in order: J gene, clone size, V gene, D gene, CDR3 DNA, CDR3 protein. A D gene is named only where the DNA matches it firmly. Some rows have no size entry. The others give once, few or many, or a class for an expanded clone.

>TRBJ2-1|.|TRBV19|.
TGTGCCAGTAGTATAAAGGGGGGGCCGTCCTACAATGAGCAGTTCTTC
CASSIKGGPSYNEQFF
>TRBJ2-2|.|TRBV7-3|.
TGTGCCCTTTCCGTACAAGCGAACACCGGGGAGCTGTTTTTT
CALSVQANTGELFF
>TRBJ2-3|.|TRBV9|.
TGTGCCAGCAGCGTAAGCGGGCAGAGCACAGATACGCAGTATTTT
CASSVSGQSTDTQYF
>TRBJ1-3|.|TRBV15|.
TGTGCCACCAGCAGAGAAAGACGCGAAGGAAACACCATATATTTT
CATSRERREGNTIYF
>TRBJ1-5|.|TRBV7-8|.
TGTGCCAGCAGCTCAGAGGTTTTGGGCAATCAGCCCCAGCATTTT
CASSSEVLGNQPQHF
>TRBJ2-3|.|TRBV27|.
TGTGCCAGCAGTTTATCGAGGTCCACAGATACGCAGTATTTT
CASSLSRSTDTQYF
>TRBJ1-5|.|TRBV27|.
TGTGCCAGCAGTTTACGAGGGGGACGAAATCAGCCCCAGCATTTT
CASSLRGGRNQPQHF
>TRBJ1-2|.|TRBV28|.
TGTGCCAGCAGTATAACAGGGTATACTAACTATGGCTACACCTTC
CASSITGYTNYGYTF
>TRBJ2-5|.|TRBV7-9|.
TGTGCCAGCAGCTTAGCTCAGTCCCAAGAGACCCAGTACTTC
CASSLAQSQETQYF
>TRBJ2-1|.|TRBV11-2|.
TGTGCCAGCAGCTTAGATGGGGGCAACCCCAAGAATGAGCAGTTCTTC
CASSLDGGNPKNEQFF
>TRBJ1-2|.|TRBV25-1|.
TGTGCCAGCAGTGAATCCGGGACGTTGGATGGCTACACCTTC
CASSESGTLDGYTF
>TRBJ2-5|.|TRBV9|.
TGTGCCAGCAGCCCCCCGACTAGATCAGAGACCCAGTACTTC
CASSPPTRSETQYF
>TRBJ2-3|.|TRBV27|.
TGTGCCAGCAGTTTAGGGGAGTCCACAGATACGCAGTATTTT
CASSLGESTDTQYF
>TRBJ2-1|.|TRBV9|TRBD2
TGTGCCAGCAGCGTACGGGGGGTTGACGAGCAGTTCTTC
CASSVRGVDEQFF
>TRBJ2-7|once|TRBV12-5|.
TGTGCTAGTGGTTTGGTAGGTAACGGCGAGCAGTACTTC
CASGLVGNGEQYF
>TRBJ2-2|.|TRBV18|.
TGTGCCAGCTCACCGTCGTGGGGTCAAATGGTAACCGGGGAGCTGTTTTTT
CASSPSWGQMVTGELFF
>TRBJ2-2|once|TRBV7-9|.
TGTGCCAGCAGACCGATGACCGGGGAGCTGTTTTTT
CASRPMTGELFF
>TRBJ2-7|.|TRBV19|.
TGTGCCAGTAGTATAGTTCAGGGCTACGAGCAGTACTTC
CASSIVQGYEQYF
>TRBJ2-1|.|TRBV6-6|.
TGTGCCAGCAGCCCGGGAGCAACCGGCAATGAGCAGTTCTTC
CASSPGATGNEQFF